This T cell receptor (beta chain) is from a study of blood T cell repertoires in COVID-19. Whole-study context: There were acute and convalescent COVID-19 samples, and they came from the United States, Italy and Spain. Sources were T cells, B-cell-depleted T cells, or PBMCs; the material itself was cDNA or gDNA.

Enrolment of Seattle patients took place during active infection, and they were followed longitudinally. The CDR3 is 14 amino acids. CDR1 is MNHEY, CDR2 SMNVEV, per germline (reference sequence). The germline V and J ends were trimmed by 6 bases and 4 bases, with 13 bases remaining between them. Assay used: immunoSEQ multiplex PCR; TCRdb lists only in-frame clones, some missing. Of fewer than 350,000 clones in the sample, roughly 90% were seen once. Sequencing was carried out using peripheral blood. V gene TRBV27 combines with J gene TRBJ1-5, with a tentative D call TRBD1 (6 bases). The receptor's source is a woman aged 30 to 39 with COVID-19, enrolled during active disease. CDR3 sequence (DNA): TGTGCCAGCAGCCCTGGACAGTTGAATCAGCCCCAGCATTTT. Translating gives CASSPGQLNQPQHF.